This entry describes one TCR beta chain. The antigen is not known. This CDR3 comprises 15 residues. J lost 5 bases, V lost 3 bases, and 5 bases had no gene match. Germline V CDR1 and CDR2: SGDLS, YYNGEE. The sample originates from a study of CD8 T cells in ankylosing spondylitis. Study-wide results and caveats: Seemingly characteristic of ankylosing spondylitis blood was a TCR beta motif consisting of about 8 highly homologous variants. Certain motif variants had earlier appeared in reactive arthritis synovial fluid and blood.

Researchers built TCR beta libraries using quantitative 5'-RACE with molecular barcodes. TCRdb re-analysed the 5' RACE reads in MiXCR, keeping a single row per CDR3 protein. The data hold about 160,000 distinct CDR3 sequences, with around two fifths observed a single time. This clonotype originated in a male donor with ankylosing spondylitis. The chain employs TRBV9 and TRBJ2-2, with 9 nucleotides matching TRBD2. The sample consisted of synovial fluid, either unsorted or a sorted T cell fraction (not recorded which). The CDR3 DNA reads TGTGCCAGCAGCGCTAGCGGGGTAATAACCGGGGAGCTGTTTTTT. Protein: CASSASGVITGELFF.